These 30 T cell receptor beta chains originate from one sample sequenced in a study of blood T cell repertoires in COVID-19. Method: immunoSEQ multiplex PCR; TCRdb's copy keeps in-frame clones and lacks some. Here the sample spans some 42,000 clones, under 85% being singletons. The sample taken for sequencing was peripheral blood. The receptors originated from a human donor in a cohort sampled during active COVID-19.

The CDR3, as DNA: TGTGCCAGCAGTTTCAGGGGACAGGGGGGCTACGAGCAGTACTTC. Its translation: CASSFRGQGGYEQYF. The chain carries TRBV28 and TRBJ2-7, with 11 bases lining up with TRBD1. This CDR3 is built from 15 residues. Per germline, CDR1 MDHEN and CDR2 SYDVKM. The V segment lost 3 bases and the J segment 3 bases; nucleotides outside the gene matches: 4.

For the CDR3, the DNA is TGTGCCAGCAGTTTAGGGGGGACAGGGGGCGATGAGCAGTTCTTC. Amino acids: CASSLGGTGGDEQFF. The gene calls are TRBV28 and TRBJ2-1, with 12 bases lining up with TRBD1. Germline V lookup: CDR1 MDHEN, CDR2 SYDVKM. The length of the CDR3 is 15 residues. The ends lost 2 bases at V and 8 bases at J; junction bases unmatched: 4.

The chain joins TRBV7-3 to TRBJ2-3; TRBD2 matches 8 bases. Germline loops: CDR1 SGHTA, CDR2 FQGTGA. This CDR3 spans 15 amino acids. The V and J ends lost 4 bases and 3 bases, in that order; junction bases with no gene match: 6. The CDR3 nucleotides read TGTGCCAGCAGCTCTCGGGGGGGCGAGACAGATACGCAGTATTTT. It translates to CASSSRGGETDTQYF.

This clone was seen once. V is TRBV13 and J is TRBJ2-2; D is unclear. The CDR3 consists of 14 residues. The germline CDR1 and CDR2 sequences are PRHDT and FYEKMQ (reference sequence). Trimming shortened V by 0 bases and J by 5 bases, and 7 bases separated the two germline ends. CDR3 sequence (DNA): TGTGCCAGCAGCTTAGGCATGAGAACCGGGGAGCTGTTTTTT. Residues: CASSLGMRTGELFF.

The V call is TRBV4-1, the J call TRBJ2-5; 7 bases fit TRBD1. V was pared by 4 bases and J by 2 bases, with 1 base of the junction left unmatched. Germline V lookup: CDR1 MGHRA, CDR2 YSYEKL. This CDR3 comprises 13 residues. The CDR3 region has the DNA TGCGCCAGCAGCCGGGGACAGCAAGAGACCCAGTACTTC. Residues: CASSRGQQETQYF.

This clone was recorded a few times. V is TRBV20-1 and J is TRBJ1-1; the match to TRBD1 covers 10 bases. Germline loops: CDR1 DFQATT, CDR2 SNEGSKA (reference sequence). V lost 3 bases to trimming and J lost 9 bases; unmatched junction nucleotides: 7. This CDR3 region has 13 residues. The CDR3 DNA reads TGCAGTGCTAGTGGACAGGGGGGACTTCAAGCTTTCTTT. Its translation: CSASGQGGLQAFF.

J is TRBJ2-7 and V is TRBV2; 7 bases are a match to TRBD1. The CDR3 is 13 amino acids. The germline gives CDR1 SNHLY, CDR2 FYNNEI. J was trimmed by 2 bases and V by 7 bases; bases with no gene match: 5. The CDR3 loop is CASNRQGPYEQYF. CDR3 nucleotides: TGTGCCAGCAATAGACAGGGTCCCTACGAGCAGTACTTC. Using reference TRBV2 and TRBJ2-7 for the parts outside the CDR3, the full variable domain is EPEVTQTPSHQVTQMGQEVILRCVPISNHLYFYWYRQILGQKVEFLVSFYNNEISEKSEIFDDQFSVERPDGSNFTLKIRSTKLEDSAMYFCASNRQGPYEQYFGPGTRLTVT.

This rearrangement joins TRBV30 to TRBJ2-5; 8 bases map to TRBD2. Unmatched junction bases numbered 7, after V lost 2 bases and J lost 5 bases. Germline V lookup: CDR1 GTSNPN, CDR2 SVGIG (reference sequence). This CDR3 is built from 14 residues. CDR3 in amino acids: CAWSSRGGLETQYF. DNA for the CDR3: TGTGCCTGGAGTTCTCGGGGGGGCCTGGAGACCCAGTACTTC.

V and J are TRBV7-3 and TRBJ2-1; the match to TRBD1 covers 12 bases. The CDR3 has 16 residues. The trim removed 5 bases at V and 2 bases at J, leaving 4 bases unmatched. The V gene's germline CDR1 is SGHTA and CDR2 FQGTGA. CDR3 nucleotide sequence: TGTGCCAGCAGCCCCGGGACAGGGGGCACCTACAATGAGCAGTTCTTC. Its protein is CASSPGTGGTYNEQFF.

The rearrangement joins TRBV5-4 to TRBJ2-7, with TRBD1 matching 7 bases. The CDR3 has 15 amino acids. Germline CDR1 reads SGHNT; CDR2 reads YYREEE (reference sequence). J was trimmed by 8 bases and V by 3 bases; bases with no gene match: 14. The CDR3 loop is CASSSDRVPAAKQYF. CDR3 DNA sequence: TGTGCCAGCAGCTCTGACAGGGTTCCCGCTGCCAAGCAGTACTTC.

Turning to this clone: Sequence at one end of the junction differs from germline and may be a read error. This chain's CDR3 is CASSLAGATDTQYF. The CDR3 nucleotides are TGTGCCAGCAGCCTAGCAGGGGCGACAGATACGCAGTATTTT. The chain is built from TRBV7-9 and TRBJ2-3; D may be TRBD1 (6 bases). This CDR3 has 14 residues. The germline gives CDR1 SEHNR, CDR2 FQNEAQ (reference sequence).

V usage is TRBV5-5 and J usage is TRBJ2-3; D is perhaps TRBD2 (5 bases). The germline CDR1 and CDR2 sequences are SGHKS and YYEKEE (reference sequence). V shed 4 bases and J shed 1 base, with 16 bases lying between them. The CDR3 runs to 16 residues. The CDR3 coding sequence is TGTGCCAGCAGCCGGGATTTGAGGTCTCGCACAGATACGCAGTATTTT. Protein: CASSRDLRSRTDTQYF.

The chain employs TRBV7-2 and TRBJ2-3; D possibly corresponds to TRBD2 (5 bases). Germline assignment: CDR1 SGHTA and CDR2 FQGNSA. Trimming removed 0 bases from V and 2 bases from J, with 6 bases in between. This CDR3 region has 14 residues. As DNA, the CDR3 is TGTGCCAGCAGCTTAGCAGCGGTCACAGATACGCAGTATTTT. Amino acid sequence: CASSLAAVTDTQYF.

Of note for this clone: The identical CDR3 is also encoded by other nucleotide sequences in the sample. The V gene is TRBV19, the J gene TRBJ2-4, with 12 bases aligning to TRBD2. CDR1 LNHDA and CDR2 SQIVND come from the germline V gene (reference sequence). Losses at the gene ends were 6 bases for V and 2 bases for J; bases not matched to a gene: 17. This CDR3 region has 20 residues. CDR3 bases: TGTGCCAGTAGCCCAGGGGGGCTAGCGGGGGGGCCGGTAACCAAAAACATTCAGTACTTC. Translating gives CASSPGGLAGGPVTKNIQYF.

CDR3 protein: CASNPTGGYGYTF. CDR3 sequence (DNA): TGCGCCAGCAATCCGACAGGCGGCTATGGCTACACCTTC. The rearrangement links TRBV5-1 to TRBJ1-2; TRBD1 might be the D (6 bases). Germline V lookup: CDR1 SGHRS, CDR2 YFSETQ. Between the trimmed V and J ends, which lost 6 bases and 4 bases, there was a span of 13 bases. This CDR3 spans 13 amino acids.

The CDR3 DNA reads TGCAGTGCCGGGGGGTTTCCTGAAGCTTTCTTT. Translated, it gives CSAGGFPEAFF. This chain uses TRBV20-1 with TRBJ1-1; a weak D match, TRBD1 (5 bases). V shed 6 bases and J shed 6 bases, with 11 bases lying between them. Germline V lookup: CDR1 DFQATT, CDR2 SNEGSKA (reference sequence). The CDR3 sequence is 11 residues long.

This chain's CDR3 is CATSRGSSGNTIYF. The CDR3 DNA is TGTGCCACCAGTCGAGGCAGCTCTGGAAACACCATATATTTT. The rearrangement joins TRBV15 to TRBJ1-3; the D is unclear. Germline loops: CDR1 LNHNV, CDR2 YYDKDF (reference sequence). V lost 6 bases and J 0 bases, leaving 9 bases between the germline ends. The CDR3 is made up of 14 amino acids. The full variable domain, completed using reference TRBV15 and TRBJ1-3, is DAMVIQNPRYQVTQFGKPVTLSCSQTLNHNVMYWYQQKSSQAPKLLFHYYDKDFNNEADTPDNFQSRRPNTSFCFLDIRSPGLGDTAMYLCATSRGSSGNTIYFGEGSWLTVV.

The chain carries TRBV4-1 and TRBJ2-1, with 8 bases aligning to TRBD2. Germline values: CDR1 MGHRA, CDR2 YSYEKL. This CDR3 has 17 residues. The V segment lost 1 base and the J segment 3 bases; nucleotides outside the gene matches: 8. The CDR3 DNA follows: TGCGCCAGCAGCCAAGGGGGGGGAACTAGCGGCTACAATGAGCAGTTCTTC. Its protein is CASSQGGGTSGYNEQFF.

The chain couples TRBV4-2 to TRBJ2-5; weak D call: TRBD1 (5 bases). V was clipped by 1 base and J by 4 bases, with 13 bases between them. Germline V CDR1 and CDR2: LGHNA, YNFKEQ. CDR3 length: 15 residues. CDR3 sequence: CASSQASGFLETQYF. The CDR3 DNA reads as TGTGCCAGCAGCCAAGCCTCAGGGTTCCTAGAGACCCAGTACTTC.

The rearrangement uses TRBV4-1 and TRBJ1-5, with TRBD1 as a possible D gene (6 bases). V was trimmed by 2 bases and J by 1 base, leaving 6 bases between them. CDR1 MGHRA and CDR2 YSYEKL come from the germline V gene. This CDR3 is 14 amino acids long. Here the CDR3 DNA reads TGCGCCAGCAGCCAACAGGGGAGCAATCAGCCCCAGCATTTT. It yields the protein CASSQQGSNQPQHF.

This chain uses TRBV28 with TRBJ2-7; TRBD2 aligns across 10 bases. Trimming cost V 4 bases and J 4 bases; bases outside gene matches: 7. CDR1 and CDR2 from the germline V gene are MDHEN and SYDVKM. This CDR3 has 15 amino acids. The CDR3 reads CASSYLAGAPYEQYF. The DNA of the CDR3 is TGTGCCAGCAGTTATCTAGCGGGGGCACCTTACGAGCAGTACTTC.

The rearrangement uses TRBV13 and TRBJ2-5, with 9 positions matching TRBD1. The CDR3 has 14 residues. V was clipped by 5 bases and J by 4 bases; unmatched bases: 5. The germline CDR1 and CDR2 sequences are PRHDT and FYEKMQ (reference sequence). CDR3 in amino acids: CASSPDRGAETQYF. CDR3 DNA: TGTGCCAGCAGCCCTGACAGGGGGGCAGAGACCCAGTACTTC.

V usage is TRBV25-1 and J usage is TRBJ2-1; no clear D. This CDR3 has 13 residues. CDR1 is MGHDK and CDR2 is SYGVNS in the germline V gene. V was pared by 3 bases and J by 5 bases, with 8 bases between. The CDR3 here is CASSDGFHNEQFF. CDR3 sequence (DNA): TGTGCCAGCAGTGATGGCTTTCACAATGAGCAGTTCTTC.

The chain couples TRBV24-1 to TRBJ1-1; TRBD1 aligns across 9 bases. V shed 8 bases, J shed 5 bases, and the junction held 5 bases outside the gene matches. The CDR3 is 13 amino acids. Germline CDR1 and CDR2: KGHDR and SFDVKD. CDR3 residues: CATTDRGDTEAFF. The CDR3 bases are TGTGCCACCACGGACAGGGGAGATACTGAAGCTTTCTTT.

The rearrangement uses TRBV29-1 and TRBJ2-5; 13 bases align to TRBD2. V shed 4 bases, J shed 5 bases, and the junction held 7 bases outside the gene matches. Germline-derived CDR1 and CDR2 are SQVTM and ANQGSEA. This CDR3 region has 15 residues. The DNA for the CDR3 is TGCAGCGTTGTAGGACTAGCGGGGGATCGGGAGACCCAGTACTTC. Translating gives CSVVGLAGDRETQYF.

The chain combines TRBV6-5 with TRBJ1-2; 9 bases are a match to TRBD1. Germline loops: CDR1 MNHEY, CDR2 SVGAGI. V dropped 4 bases and J dropped 7; count of bases not matched to a gene: 7. CDR3 length equals 14 residues. CDR3 DNA sequence: TGTGCCAGCAGTTCCGGGACAGGGTATCGTGGCTACACCTTC. This translates into CASSSGTGYRGYTF.

This chain connects TRBV30 to TRBJ2-1; 10 bases fit TRBD2. Germline V gene lookup returns CDR1 GTSNPN and CDR2 SVGIG (reference sequence). V shed 2 bases and J 10 bases; nucleotides not matched to a gene: 14. CDR3 length equals 16 residues. CDR3 amino acids: CAWSTAASGGVGEQFF. As DNA, the CDR3 is TGTGCCTGGAGTACCGCCGCTAGCGGGGGAGTTGGCGAGCAGTTCTTC.

The V gene is TRBV6-2 or TRBV6-3, the J gene TRBJ2-5, with 8 bases that match TRBD1. J was trimmed by 2 bases and V by 2 bases; bases with no gene match: 4. Per germline, CDR1 MNHEY and CDR2 SVGEGT. The CDR3 consists of 15 residues. CDR3 region: CASSYRTGIQETQYF. Here the CDR3 DNA reads TGTGCCAGCAGTTACCGGACAGGGATTCAAGAGACCCAGTACTTC.

V gene TRBV19 combines with J gene TRBJ1-1; D is undetermined. V shed 5 bases and J shed 6 bases, with 16 bases lying between them. The CDR3 covers 14 residues. Germline V gives CDR1 LNHDA, CDR2 SQIVND (reference sequence). This CDR3 is CASSVAPPGAEAFF. Here the CDR3 DNA reads TGTGCCAGTAGTGTTGCTCCGCCCGGGGCTGAAGCTTTCTTT.

The rearrangement uses TRBV19 and TRBJ1-1; 7 nucleotides line up with TRBD1. This CDR3 has 16 amino acids. The V gene's germline CDR1 is LNHDA and CDR2 SQIVND (reference sequence). Trimming cost V 5 bases and J 1 base; bases outside gene matches: 10. Here the CDR3 DNA reads TGTGCCAGTAGTGCGGGGACAGCGTGGGGGAACACTGAAGCTTTCTTT. Translation gives CASSAGTAWGNTEAFF.